This T cell receptor beta chain was retrieved from a study of blood T cell repertoires in COVID-19. CDR1 and CDR2 (germline): MDHEN, SYDVKM. V was clipped by 10 bases and J by 5 bases, with 20 bases between them. The CDR3 is 14 residues long. Profiling relied on immunoSEQ multiplex PCR, and the TCRdb table lists in-frame clones only, not all of them. The table lists nearly 300,000 clones, 88% of them singletons, with just under 7% in the top ten. The chain uses TRBV28 and TRBJ2-5, with D possibly being TRBD1 (6 bases). The sequencing input was peripheral blood. The receptor's source is a woman in her twenties or thirties who had recovered from COVID-19. DNA of the CDR3: TGTGCCACTGGGGACAATGACGCGGTGGAGACCCAGTACTTC. Translating it yields CATGDNDAVETQYF.